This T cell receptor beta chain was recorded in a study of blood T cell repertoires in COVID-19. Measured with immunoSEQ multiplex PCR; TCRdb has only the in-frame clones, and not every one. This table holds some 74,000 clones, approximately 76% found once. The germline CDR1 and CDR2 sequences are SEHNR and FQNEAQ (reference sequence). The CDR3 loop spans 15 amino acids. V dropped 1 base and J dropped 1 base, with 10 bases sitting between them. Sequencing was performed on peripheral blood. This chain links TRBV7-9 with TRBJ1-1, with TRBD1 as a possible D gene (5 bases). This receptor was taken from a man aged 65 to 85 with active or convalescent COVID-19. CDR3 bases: TGTGCCAGCAGCTTAGGGGGGAGGAGGAACACTGAAGCTTTCTTT. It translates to CASSLGGRRNTEAFF.